This is a list of T cell receptor beta chains from one sample in a study of blood T cells in healthy people across ages. TCRdb re-called the 5' RACE reads through MiXCR, storing one row per CDR3 protein. The table shows fewer than 1 million distinct CDR3 sequences, with roughly 44% occurring only once. Sequenced: blood. The receptors derive from a man aged 55 to 70 in good health. The CDR3 runs from the conserved cysteine through the conserved F or W. The D gene is left open where the match is weak. Size is stated for part of the rows, as once, few or many counts, or as a class when the clone is expanded.

TRBJ2-5,NA,TRBV11-1,13,NA,TGTGCCAGCAGCTCCGTGGGGCAAGAGACCCAGTACTTC,CASSSVGQETQYF
TRBJ2-7,TRBD1,TRBV9,15,few,TGTGCCAGCAGCCCCTTCAGGGGGCTAGGAGACGAGCAGTACTTC,CASSPFRGLGDEQYF
TRBJ1-6,TRBD1,TRBV4-3,16,NA,TGCGCCAGCAGTGTAACAGGGGACTCTTATAATTCACCCCTCCACTTT,CASSVTGDSYNSPLHF
TRBJ1-5,NA,TRBV13,15,few,TGTGCCAGCAGCCGAGGGGCCTATAGCAATCAGCCCCAGCATTTT,CASSRGAYSNQPQHF
TRBJ2-3,TRBD1,TRBV4-3,15,NA,TGCGCCAGCAGCCAAGATTCAGGGGGCTTAGATACGCAGTATTTT,CASSQDSGGLDTQYF
TRBJ2-1,NA,TRBV18,13,many,TGTGCCAGCTCATCAGGACGTTACAATGAGCAGTTCTTC,CASSSGRYNEQFF
TRBJ2-5,NA,TRBV24-1,11,NA,TGTGCCACCAGTGATGCAGAGACCCAGTACTTC,CATSDAETQYF
TRBJ2-1,TRBD2,TRBV20-1,18,NA,TGCAGTGCCGAGGGACTAGCGGGGGGTACCCAACGGTACAATGAGCAGTTCTTC,CSAEGLAGGTQRYNEQFF
TRBJ2-3,TRBD2,TRBV27,15,few,TGTGCCAGCAGTGGGGGACTAGCGATGGGAGATACGCAGTATTTT,CASSGGLAMGDTQYF
TRBJ2-7,TRBD1,TRBV27,16,NA,TGTGCCAGCAGTCCCCTGGGGACAGAAGGGCACTACGAGCAGTACTTC,CASSPLGTEGHYEQYF
TRBJ1-1,NA,TRBV5-1,16,NA,TGCGCCAGCAGCATGCTCATAGGACCGGAGAACACTGAAGCTTTCTTT,CASSMLIGPENTEAFF
TRBJ2-2,NA,TRBV9,13,NA,TGTGCCAGCAGCGTAGAGCTAGCCGGGGAGCTGTTTTTT,CASSVELAGELFF
TRBJ2-7,TRBD1,TRBV18,14,NA,TGTGCCAGCTCACCAGCACAGGGGAAGTACGAGCAGTACTTC,CASSPAQGKYEQYF
TRBJ2-1,NA,TRBV6-5,14,once,TGTGCCAGCAGCGCCCCGGAGTCCTACAATGAGCAGTTCTTC,CASSAPESYNEQFF
TRBJ1-1,NA,TRBV9,13,NA,TGTGCCAGCAGCAAAACAGCGAACACTGAAGCTTTCTTT,CASSKTANTEAFF
TRBJ2-5,TRBD2,TRBV2,13,NA,TGTGCCAGCACCTCAGGGAGGGGAGAGACCCAGTACTTC,CASTSGRGETQYF
TRBJ1-5,NA,TRBV7-2,15,few,TGTGCCAGCAGCCCCATAGCCGCGGGGGGTCAGCCCCAGCATTTT,CASSPIAAGGQPQHF
TRBJ2-7,NA,TRBV5-1,14,few,TGCGCCAGCAGCATTTCGGGACAAGATTTCGAGCAGTACTTC,CASSISGQDFEQYF
TRBJ1-5,NA,TRBV6-2/TRBV6-3,17,NA,TGTGCCAGCAGAAACCACCCGGGAACACCGGGCGAAGAGCCCCAGCATTTT,CASRNHPGTPGEEPQHF
TRBJ2-1,NA,TRBV5-1,13,NA,TGCGCCAGCAGCTTACAGATCCACAATGAGCAGTTCTTC,CASSLQIHNEQFF
TRBJ2-1,NA,TRBV5-1,16,NA,TGCGCCAGCAGCTTAGGGGCCGGGGACGGATTTCCCGCGCAGTTCTTC,CASSLGAGDGFPAQFF
TRBJ2-3,TRBD2,TRBV5-4,15,NA,TGTGCCAGCAGCTACCTAGCGGGGGCGGTAGATACGCAGTATTTT,CASSYLAGAVDTQYF
TRBJ2-1,TRBD2,TRBV5-1,15,many,TGCGCCAGCAGCTTCCTAGCGGGGGCGGACAATGAGCAGTTCTTC,CASSFLAGADNEQFF